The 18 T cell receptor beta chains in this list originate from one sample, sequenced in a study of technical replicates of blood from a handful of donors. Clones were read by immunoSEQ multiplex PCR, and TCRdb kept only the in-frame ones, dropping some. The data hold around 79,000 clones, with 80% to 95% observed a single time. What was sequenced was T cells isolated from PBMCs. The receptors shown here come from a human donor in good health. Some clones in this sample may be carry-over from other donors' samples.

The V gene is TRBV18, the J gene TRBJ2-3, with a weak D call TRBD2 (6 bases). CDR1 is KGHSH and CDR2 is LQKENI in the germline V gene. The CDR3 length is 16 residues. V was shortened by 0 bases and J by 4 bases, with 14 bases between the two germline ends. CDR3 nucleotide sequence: TGTGCCAGCTCACCACCTTCGGGAGTAATGGCAGATACGCAGTATTTT. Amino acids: CASSPPSGVMADTQYF.

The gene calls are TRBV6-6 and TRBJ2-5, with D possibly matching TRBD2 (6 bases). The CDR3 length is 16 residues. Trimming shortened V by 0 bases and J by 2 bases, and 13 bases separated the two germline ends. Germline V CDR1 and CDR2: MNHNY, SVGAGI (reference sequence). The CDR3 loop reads CASSYSMASEQETQYF. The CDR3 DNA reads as TGTGCCAGCAGTTACTCTATGGCTAGCGAGCAAGAGACCCAGTACTTC.

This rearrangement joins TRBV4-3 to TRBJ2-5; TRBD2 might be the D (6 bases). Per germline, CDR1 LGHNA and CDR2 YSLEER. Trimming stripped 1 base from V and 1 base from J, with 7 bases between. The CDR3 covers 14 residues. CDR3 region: CASSQGTTQETQYF. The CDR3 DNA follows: TGCGCCAGCAGCCAAGGGACTACCCAAGAGACCCAGTACTTC.

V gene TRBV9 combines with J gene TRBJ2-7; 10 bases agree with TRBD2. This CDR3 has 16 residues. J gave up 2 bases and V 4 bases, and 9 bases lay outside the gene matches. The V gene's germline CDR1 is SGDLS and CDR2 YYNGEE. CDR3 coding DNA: TGTGCCAGCAGCCCGCACCTAGCGGGAGCTACCTACGAGCAGTACTTC. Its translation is CASSPHLAGATYEQYF.

The CDR3 protein is CASSTWGQPSNQPQHF. CDR3 nucleotides: TGTGCCAGCAGTACTTGGGGACAGCCTAGCAATCAGCCCCAGCATTTT. The V gene is TRBV27, the J gene TRBJ1-5; 7 bases align to TRBD1. This CDR3 spans 16 amino acids. Per the germline V gene, CDR1 is MNHEY and CDR2 is SMNVEV (reference sequence). The junction had 7 bases not matched to a gene; V was cut back by 5 bases and J by 0 bases.

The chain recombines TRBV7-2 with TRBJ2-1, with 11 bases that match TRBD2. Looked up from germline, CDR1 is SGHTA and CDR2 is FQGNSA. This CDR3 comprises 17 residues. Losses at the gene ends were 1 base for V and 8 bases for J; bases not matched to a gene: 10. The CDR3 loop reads CASSLEGRASGRHEQFF. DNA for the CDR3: TGTGCCAGCAGCTTAGAGGGTAGGGCTAGCGGGAGGCATGAGCAGTTCTTC. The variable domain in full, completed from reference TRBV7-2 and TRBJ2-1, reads GAGVSQSPSNKVTEKGKDVELRCDPISGHTALYWYRQSLGQGLEFLIYFQGNSAPDKSGLPSDRFSAERTGGSVSTLTIQRTQQEDSAVYLCASSLEGRASGRHEQFFGPGTRLTVL.

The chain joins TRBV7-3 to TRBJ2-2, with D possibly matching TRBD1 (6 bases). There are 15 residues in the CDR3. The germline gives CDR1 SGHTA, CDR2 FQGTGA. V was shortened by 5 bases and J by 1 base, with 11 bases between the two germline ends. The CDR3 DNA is TGTGCCAGCAGCCAGCTGACAGGGAACACCGGGGAGCTGTTTTTT. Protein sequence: CASSQLTGNTGELFF.

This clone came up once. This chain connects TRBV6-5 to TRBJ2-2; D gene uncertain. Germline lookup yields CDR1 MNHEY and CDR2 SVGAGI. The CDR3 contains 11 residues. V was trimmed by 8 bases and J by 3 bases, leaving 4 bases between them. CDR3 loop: CASRDTGELFF. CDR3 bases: TGTGCCAGCCGGGACACCGGGGAGCTGTTTTTT.

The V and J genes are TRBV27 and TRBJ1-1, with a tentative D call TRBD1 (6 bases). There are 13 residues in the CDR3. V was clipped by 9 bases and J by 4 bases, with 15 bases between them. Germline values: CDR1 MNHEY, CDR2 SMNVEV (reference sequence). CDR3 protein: CARLQGPGTEAFF. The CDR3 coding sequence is TGTGCCAGACTACAGGGCCCGGGCACTGAAGCTTTCTTT.

CDR3 in DNA: TGTGCCAGCAGCTTAAGGGACAGGGGTGTTGAAGCTTTCTTT. Amino acid sequence: CASSLRDRGVEAFF. The V and J genes are TRBV7-9 and TRBJ1-1; TRBD1 matches at 10 bases. The CDR3 length is 14 residues. Trimming removed 2 bases from V and 7 bases from J; junction bases left unmatched: 4. Per germline, CDR1 SEHNR and CDR2 FQNEAQ (reference sequence).

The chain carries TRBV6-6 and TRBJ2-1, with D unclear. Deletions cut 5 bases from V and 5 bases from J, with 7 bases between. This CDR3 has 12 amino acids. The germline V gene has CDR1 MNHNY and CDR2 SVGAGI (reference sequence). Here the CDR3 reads CASSPRDNEQFF. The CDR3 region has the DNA TGTGCCAGCAGTCCCCGGGACAATGAGCAGTTCTTC.

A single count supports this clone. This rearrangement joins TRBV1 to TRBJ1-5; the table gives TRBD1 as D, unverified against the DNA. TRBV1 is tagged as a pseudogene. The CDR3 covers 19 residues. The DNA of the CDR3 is TGCACCAGCAGCCAAAGGCGGACAGGCCCTTCTTATAGCAATCAGCCCCAGCATTTT. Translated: CTSSQRRTGPSYSNQPQHF.

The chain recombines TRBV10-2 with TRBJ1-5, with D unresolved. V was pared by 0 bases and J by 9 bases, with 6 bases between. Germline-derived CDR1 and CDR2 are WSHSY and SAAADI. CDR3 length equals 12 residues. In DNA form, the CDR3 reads TGCGCCAGCAGTGAGTCTTCTACGCCCCAGCATTTT. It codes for CASSESSTPQHF.

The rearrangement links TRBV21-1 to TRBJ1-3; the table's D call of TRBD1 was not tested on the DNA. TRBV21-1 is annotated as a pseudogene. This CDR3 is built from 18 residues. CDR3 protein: CASSKVHRFVSSGNTIYF. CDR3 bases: TGTGCCAGCAGCAAAGTTCACAGGTTCGTGAGCTCTGGAAACACCATATATTTT.

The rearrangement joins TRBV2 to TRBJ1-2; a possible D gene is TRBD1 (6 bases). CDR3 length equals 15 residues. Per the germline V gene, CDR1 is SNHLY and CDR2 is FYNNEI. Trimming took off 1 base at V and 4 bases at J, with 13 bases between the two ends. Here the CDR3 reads CASSEVGYRAYGYTF. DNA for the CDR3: TGTGCCAGCAGTGAAGTTGGCTACAGGGCCTATGGCTACACCTTC.

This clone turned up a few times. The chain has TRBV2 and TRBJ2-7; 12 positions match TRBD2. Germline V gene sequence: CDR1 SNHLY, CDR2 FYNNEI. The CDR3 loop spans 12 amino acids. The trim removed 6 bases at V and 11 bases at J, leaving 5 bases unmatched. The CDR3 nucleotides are TGTGCCAGCAGACTAGCGGGAGGAAAGGAGTACTTC. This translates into CASRLAGGKEYF.

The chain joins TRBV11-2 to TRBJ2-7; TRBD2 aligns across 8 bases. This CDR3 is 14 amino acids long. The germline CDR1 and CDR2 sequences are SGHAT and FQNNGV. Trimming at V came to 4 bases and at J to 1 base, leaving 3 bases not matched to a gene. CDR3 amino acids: CASSSTSASYEQYF. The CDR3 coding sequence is TGTGCCAGCAGCTCGACTAGCGCGTCCTACGAGCAGTACTTC. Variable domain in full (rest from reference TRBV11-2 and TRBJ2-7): EAGVAQSPRYKIIEKRQSVAFWCNPISGHATLYWYQQILGQGPKLLIQFQNNGVVDDSQLPKDRFSAERLKGVDSTLKIQPAKLEDSAVYLCASSSTSASYEQYFGPGTRLTVT.

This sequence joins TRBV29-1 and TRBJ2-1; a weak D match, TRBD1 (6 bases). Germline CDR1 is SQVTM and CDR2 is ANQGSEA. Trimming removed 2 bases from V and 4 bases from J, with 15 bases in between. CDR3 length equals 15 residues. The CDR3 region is CSVESTGPPYNEQFF. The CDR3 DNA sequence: TGCAGCGTTGAATCTACAGGGCCCCCTTACAATGAGCAGTTCTTC.